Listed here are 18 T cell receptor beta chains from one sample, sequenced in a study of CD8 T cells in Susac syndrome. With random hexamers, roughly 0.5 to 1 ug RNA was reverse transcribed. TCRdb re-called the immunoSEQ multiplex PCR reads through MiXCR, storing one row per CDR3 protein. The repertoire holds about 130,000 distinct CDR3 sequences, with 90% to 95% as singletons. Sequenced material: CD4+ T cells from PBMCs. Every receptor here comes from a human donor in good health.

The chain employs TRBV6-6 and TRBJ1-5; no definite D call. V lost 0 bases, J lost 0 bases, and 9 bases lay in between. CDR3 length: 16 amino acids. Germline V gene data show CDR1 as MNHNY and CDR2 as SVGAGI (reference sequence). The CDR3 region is CASSYSSDYSNQPQHF. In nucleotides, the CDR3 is TGTGCCAGCAGTTACTCATCTGACTATAGCAATCAGCCCCAGCATTTT.

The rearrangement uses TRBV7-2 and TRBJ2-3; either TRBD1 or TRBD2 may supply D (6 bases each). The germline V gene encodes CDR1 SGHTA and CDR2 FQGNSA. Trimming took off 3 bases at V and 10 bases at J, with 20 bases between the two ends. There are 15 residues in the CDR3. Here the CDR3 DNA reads TGTGCCAGCAGCTTGTTGGGGGGCGCGGTTGTTTCGCAGTATTTT. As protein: CASSLLGGAVVSQYF.

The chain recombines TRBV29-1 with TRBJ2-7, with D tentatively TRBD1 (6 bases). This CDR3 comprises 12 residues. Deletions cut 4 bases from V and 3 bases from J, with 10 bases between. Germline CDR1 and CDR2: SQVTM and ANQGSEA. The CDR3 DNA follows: TGCAGCGTTGTACAGGGCAACTACGAGCAGTACTTC. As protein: CSVVQGNYEQYF.

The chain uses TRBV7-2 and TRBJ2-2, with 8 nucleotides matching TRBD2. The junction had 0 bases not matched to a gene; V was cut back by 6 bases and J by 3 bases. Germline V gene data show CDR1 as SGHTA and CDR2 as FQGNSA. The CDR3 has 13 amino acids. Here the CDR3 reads CASRGLDTGELFF. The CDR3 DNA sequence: TGTGCCAGCAGGGGACTAGACACCGGGGAGCTGTTTTTT.

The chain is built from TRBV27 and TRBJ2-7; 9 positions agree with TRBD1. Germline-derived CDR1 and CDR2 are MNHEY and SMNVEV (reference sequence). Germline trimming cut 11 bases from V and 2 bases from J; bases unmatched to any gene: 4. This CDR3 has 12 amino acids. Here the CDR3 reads CASRTGAYEQYF. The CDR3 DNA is TGTGCCTCTCGGACAGGGGCCTACGAGCAGTACTTC.

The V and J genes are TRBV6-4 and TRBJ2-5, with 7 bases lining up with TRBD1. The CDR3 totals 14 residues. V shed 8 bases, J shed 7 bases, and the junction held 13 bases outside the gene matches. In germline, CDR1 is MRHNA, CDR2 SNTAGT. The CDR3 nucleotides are TGTGCCAGCTCTATAGGAGGACAGGCTAGGACCCAGTACTTC. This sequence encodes CASSIGGQARTQYF.

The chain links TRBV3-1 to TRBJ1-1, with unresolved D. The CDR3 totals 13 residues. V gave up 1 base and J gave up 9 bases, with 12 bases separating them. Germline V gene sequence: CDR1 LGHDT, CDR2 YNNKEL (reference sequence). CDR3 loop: CASSQGSLRQAFF. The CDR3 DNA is TGTGCCAGCAGCCAAGGGAGTCTAAGACAAGCTTTCTTT. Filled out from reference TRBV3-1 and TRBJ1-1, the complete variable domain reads DTAVSQTPKYLVTQMGNDKSIKCEQNLGHDTMYWYKQDSKKFLKIMFSYNNKELIINETVPNRFSPKSPDKAHLNLHINSLELGDSAVYFCASSQGSLRQAFFGQGTRLTVV.

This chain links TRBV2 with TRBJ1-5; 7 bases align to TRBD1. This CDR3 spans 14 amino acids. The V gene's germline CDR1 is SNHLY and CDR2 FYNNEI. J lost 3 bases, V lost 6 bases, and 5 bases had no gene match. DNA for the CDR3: TGTGCCAGCAGCCAAGACAGGGTCAATCAGCCCCAGCATTTT. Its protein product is CASSQDRVNQPQHF.

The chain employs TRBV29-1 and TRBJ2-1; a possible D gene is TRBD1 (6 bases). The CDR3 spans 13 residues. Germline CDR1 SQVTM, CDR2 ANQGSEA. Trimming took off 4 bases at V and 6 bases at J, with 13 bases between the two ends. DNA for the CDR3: TGCAGCGTTGGACAGGACGCCACCAATGAGCAGTTCTTC. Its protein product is CSVGQDATNEQFF.

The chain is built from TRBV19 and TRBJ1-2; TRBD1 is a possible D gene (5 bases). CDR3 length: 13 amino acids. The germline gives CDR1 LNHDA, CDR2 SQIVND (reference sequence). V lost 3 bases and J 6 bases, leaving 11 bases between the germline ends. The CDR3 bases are TGTGCCAGTAGTATTGGTGGGGCCGATGGCTACACCTTC. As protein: CASSIGGADGYTF.

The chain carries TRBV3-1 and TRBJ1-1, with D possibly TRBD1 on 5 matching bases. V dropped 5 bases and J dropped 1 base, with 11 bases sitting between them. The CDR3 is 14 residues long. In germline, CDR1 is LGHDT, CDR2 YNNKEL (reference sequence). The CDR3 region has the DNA TGTGCCAGCAGCTTTGGGCAGGGGAACACTGAAGCTTTCTTT. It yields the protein CASSFGQGNTEAFF.

For the CDR3, the DNA is TGCGCCAGCACAGGAGTCGCGGACGGGGAGCTGTTTTTT. Residues: CASTGVADGELFF. V and J are TRBV4-1 and TRBJ2-2, with unresolved D. Germline assignment: CDR1 MGHRA and CDR2 YSYEKL. V lost 7 bases, J lost 7 bases, and 13 bases lay in between. The CDR3 contains 13 residues.

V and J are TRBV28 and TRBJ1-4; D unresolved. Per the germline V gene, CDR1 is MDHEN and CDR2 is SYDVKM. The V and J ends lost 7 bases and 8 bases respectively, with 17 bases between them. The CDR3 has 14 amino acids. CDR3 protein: CASNPLGIGEKLFF. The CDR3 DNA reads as TGTGCCAGCAACCCCTTGGGGATAGGAGAAAAACTGTTTTTT.

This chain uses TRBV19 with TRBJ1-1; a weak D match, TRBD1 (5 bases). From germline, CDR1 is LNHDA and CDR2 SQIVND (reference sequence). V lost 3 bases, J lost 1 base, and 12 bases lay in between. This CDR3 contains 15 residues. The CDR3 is CASSITWTSNTEAFF. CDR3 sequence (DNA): TGTGCCAGTAGTATTACTTGGACATCGAACACTGAAGCTTTCTTT.

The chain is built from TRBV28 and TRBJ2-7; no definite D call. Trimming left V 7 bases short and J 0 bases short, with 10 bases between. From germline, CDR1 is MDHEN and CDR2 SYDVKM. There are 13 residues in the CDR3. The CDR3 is CASMATPSYEQYF. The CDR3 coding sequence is TGTGCCAGCATGGCTACCCCCTCCTACGAGCAGTACTTC.

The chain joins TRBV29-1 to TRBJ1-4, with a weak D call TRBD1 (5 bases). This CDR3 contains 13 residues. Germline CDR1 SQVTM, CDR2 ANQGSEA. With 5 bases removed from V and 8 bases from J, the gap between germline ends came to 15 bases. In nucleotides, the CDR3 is TGCAGCGTTCGGATAGGGGACGCCGAAAAACTGTTTTTT. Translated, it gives CSVRIGDAEKLFF. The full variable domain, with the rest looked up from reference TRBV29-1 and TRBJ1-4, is SAVISQKPSRDICQRGTSLTIQCQVDSQVTMMFWYRQQPGQSLTLIATANQGSEATYESGFVIDKFPISRPNLTFSTLTVSNMSPEDSSIYLCSVRIGDAEKLFFGSGTQLSVL.

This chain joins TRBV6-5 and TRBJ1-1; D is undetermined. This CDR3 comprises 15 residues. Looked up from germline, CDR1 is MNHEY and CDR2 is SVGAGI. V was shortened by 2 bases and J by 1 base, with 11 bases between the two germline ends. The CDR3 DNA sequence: TGTGCCAGCAGTTACGCCACAACACCGAACACTGAAGCTTTCTTT. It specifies CASSYATTPNTEAFF.

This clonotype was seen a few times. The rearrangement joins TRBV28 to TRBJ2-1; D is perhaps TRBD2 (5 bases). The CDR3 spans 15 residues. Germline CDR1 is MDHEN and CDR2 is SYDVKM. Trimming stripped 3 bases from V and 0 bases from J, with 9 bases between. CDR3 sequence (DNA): TGTGCCAGCAGTTTGAGGGCCAGCTCCTACAATGAGCAGTTCTTC. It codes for CASSLRASSYNEQFF. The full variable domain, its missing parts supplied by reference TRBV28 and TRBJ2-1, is DVKVTQSSRYLVKRTGEKVFLECVQDMDHENMFWYRQDPGLGLRLIYFSYDVKMKEKGDIPEGYSVSREKKERFSLILESASTNQTSMYLCASSLRASSYNEQFFGPGTRLTVL.